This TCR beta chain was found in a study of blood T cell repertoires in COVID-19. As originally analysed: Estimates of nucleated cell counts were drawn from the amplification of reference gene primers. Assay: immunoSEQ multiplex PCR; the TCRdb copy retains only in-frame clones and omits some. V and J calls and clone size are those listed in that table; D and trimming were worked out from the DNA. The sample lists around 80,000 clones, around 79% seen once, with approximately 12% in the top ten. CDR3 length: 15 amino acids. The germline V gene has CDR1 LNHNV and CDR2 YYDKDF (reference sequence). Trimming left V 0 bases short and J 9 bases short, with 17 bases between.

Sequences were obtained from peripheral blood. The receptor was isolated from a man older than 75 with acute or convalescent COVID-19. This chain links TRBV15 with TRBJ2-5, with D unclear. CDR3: CATSRDLGSRVAQYF. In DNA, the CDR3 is TGTGCCACCAGCAGAGATCTGGGCAGCAGAGTGGCCCAGTACTTC.